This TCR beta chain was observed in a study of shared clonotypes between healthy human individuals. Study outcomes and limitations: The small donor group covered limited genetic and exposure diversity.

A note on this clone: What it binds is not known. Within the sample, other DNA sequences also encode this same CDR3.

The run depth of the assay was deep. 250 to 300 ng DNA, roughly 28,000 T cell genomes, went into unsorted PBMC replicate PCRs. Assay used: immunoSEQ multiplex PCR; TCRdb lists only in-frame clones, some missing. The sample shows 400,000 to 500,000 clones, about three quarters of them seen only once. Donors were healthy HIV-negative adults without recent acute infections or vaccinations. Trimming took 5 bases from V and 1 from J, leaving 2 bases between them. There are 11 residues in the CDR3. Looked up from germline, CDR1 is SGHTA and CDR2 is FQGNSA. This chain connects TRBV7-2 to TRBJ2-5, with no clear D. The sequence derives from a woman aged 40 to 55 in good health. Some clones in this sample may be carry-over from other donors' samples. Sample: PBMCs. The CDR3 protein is CASSLQETQYF. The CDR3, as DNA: TGTGCCAGCAGCCTCCAAGAGACCCAGTACTTC.